The clone carrying this TCR beta chain was seen many times. The antigen is unknown. MiXCR, applied by TCRdb to the reads, yields one record per CDR3 protein. The data show some 130,000 distinct CDR3 sequences, about 24% seen once. The sample originates from a study of T cell repertoires in cytomegalovirus infection. Notes on the study in general: Identification of carriers of CMV plus the relevant HLA was performed using cumulative public TCR beta family frequency. Clonotype analysis showed dominance of the ex vivo response by HLA-C-restricted CMV-specific TCR beta clonotypes.

Trimming took 8 bases from V and 8 from J, leaving 21 bases between them. CDR3 size: 14 residues. Per germline, CDR1 SNHLY and CDR2 FYNNEI. The chain couples TRBV2 to TRBJ1-2, with D perhaps TRBD1 (6 bases). The sequence was obtained from a human donor in good health (CMV status not recorded). Some clones in this sample may be carry-over from other donors' samples. Sequences were obtained from PBMCs, sequenced either directly or after in vitro stimulation (not recorded which). CDR3 sequence reads: CASGPLRTVRGYTF. The DNA of the CDR3 is TGTGCCAGCGGCCCTTTAAGGACAGTACGGGGCTACACCTTC.